Below, 10 T cell receptor beta chains from the same sample are listed, as sequenced in a study of tumor-infiltrating lymphocytes in primary liver carcinoma. From about 490 ng of total RNA, TCR beta-specific cDNA was reverse-transcribed using a constant-region primer. Modified slightly, ARM-PCR produced TCR beta libraries over three nested multiplex PCR rounds. It was with TRBV1-TRBV30 forward primers and a C-beta reverse primer that the first two PCR rounds were run, at 10 cycles each. TCRdb re-called the multiplex PCR reads with MiXCR, one entry per CDR3 protein. The table has 90,000 to 150,000 distinct CDR3 sequences, less than 75% seen once. Without any cell sorting, about 18-31 mg of bulk tissue yielded co-extracted RNA and DNA. The sequenced material came from tumor-adjacent normal liver tissue. The receptors derive from a woman aged 55-70 years with primary liver carcinoma and hepatitis B virus infection.

This chain connects TRBV28 to TRBJ1-3; 11 nucleotides line up with TRBD1. CDR1 is MDHEN and CDR2 is SYDVKM in the germline V gene. Losses at the gene ends were 4 bases for V and 2 bases for J; bases not matched to a gene: 1. This CDR3 contains 15 residues. This CDR3 is CASSSGQGAGNTIYF. CDR3 in DNA: TGTGCCAGCAGTTCGGGACAGGGGGCTGGAAACACCATATATTTT.

The chain couples TRBV29-1 to TRBJ2-1, with a possible D match to TRBD1 (5 bases). Germline CDR1 and CDR2: SQVTM and ANQGSEA. Deletions cut 5 bases from V and 7 bases from J, with 12 bases between. The CDR3 totals 12 residues. CDR3 loop: CSVHDSYNEQFF. CDR3 sequence (DNA): TGCAGCGTTCATGACAGCTATAATGAGCAGTTCTTC.

About this clonotype: At one of its ends the junction is not consistent with the germline gene, which may arise from a read error. The V call is TRBV11-3, the J call TRBJ2-2, with D perhaps TRBD1 or TRBD2 (5 bases each). Per germline, CDR1 SGHNT and CDR2 YENEEA. The CDR3 totals 12 residues. In nucleotides, the CDR3 is TGTGCCAGCCGGGGCAGCCACTGGGGAGCTGTTTTT. This codes for CASRGSHWGAVF.

V is TRBV21-1 and J is TRBJ1-4. TRBV21-1 is listed as a pseudogene. The CDR3 is 16 amino acids. The CDR3: CASSSGVGLRNEKLFF. Written as DNA, the CDR3 is TGTGCCAGCAGCAGTGGTGTTGGGCTTAGAAATGAAAAACTGTTTTTT.

This chain connects TRBV29-1 to TRBJ1-3; D ambiguous. V shed 7 bases and J shed 3 bases, with 10 bases lying between them. Germline loops: CDR1 SQVTM, CDR2 ANQGSEA. The length of the CDR3 is 12 residues. DNA for the CDR3: TGCAGCGCCGGCGGTCATGGAAACACCATATATTTT. Its protein product is CSAGGHGNTIYF.

This clonotype was observed once. This may be a read error, as it is one base from a much larger clone. Since no conserved phenylalanine or tryptophan closes the CDR3, a read error is the likely cause. The V call is TRBV4-1, the J call TRBJ2-5, with D perhaps matching TRBD1 (6 bases). Germline V lookup: CDR1 MGHRA, CDR2 YSYEKL. V lost 1 base to trimming and J lost 5 bases, with 14 bases between them. The CDR3 has 15 amino acids. As DNA, the CDR3 is TGCGCCAGCAGCCAAGGGATACAGGGTCGCGAGACCCAGTACTTA. Residues: CASSQGIQGRETQYL.

Here the CDR3 DNA reads TGTGTCAGTAGTGAAGCCTCCAAGAACACTGAAGCTTTCTTT. It translates to CVSSEASKNTEAFF. The genes are TRBV2 and TRBJ1-1; D is uncertain. CDR3 size: 14 residues. Germline CDR1 and CDR2: SNHLY and FYNNEI.

Worth noting for this clonotype: Being one base from a much bigger clone, this may be a read error. This rearrangement joins TRBV7-9 to TRBJ2-3, with D possibly matching TRBD2 (5 bases). The CDR3 sequence is 17 residues long. CDR1 is SEHNR and CDR2 is FQNEAQ in the germline V gene (reference sequence). V shed 5 bases and J shed 0 bases, with 18 bases lying between them. In DNA form, the CDR3 reads TGTGCCAGCAGCCCTCTCGACGGGGAGACTAGCACAGATACGCAGTATTTT. This translates into CASSPLDGETSTDTQYF.

As for this clonotype: One junction end disagrees with the germline gene, perhaps due to a read error. CDR3 in DNA: TGTGACAGCCGCCGAACCGCTAACTACGGCTACACCTTC. It specifies CDSRRTANYGYTF. The V call is TRBV5-6, the J call TRBJ1-2; no firm D call. The germline gives CDR1 SGHDT, CDR2 YYEEEE. This CDR3 is 13 amino acids long.

For this clonotype: A read error may produce the germline difference seen at one junction end. The rearrangement uses TRBV18 and TRBJ1-5; TRBD1 matches 7 bases. From germline, CDR1 is KGHSH and CDR2 LQKENI. CDR3 length: 17 amino acids. The CDR3: CASSLGGLGRSNQPQHF. CDR3 nucleotide sequence: TGCGCCAGCTCACTAGGGGGCCTCGGGAGGAGTAATCAGCCCCAGCATTTT. The full variable domain, completed using reference TRBV18 and TRBJ1-5, is NAGVMQNPRHLVRRRGQEARLRCSPMKGHSHVYWYRQLPEEGLKFMVYLQKENIIDESGMPKERFSAEFPKEGPSILRIQQVVRGDSAAYFCASSLGGLGRSNQPQHFGDGTRLSIL.